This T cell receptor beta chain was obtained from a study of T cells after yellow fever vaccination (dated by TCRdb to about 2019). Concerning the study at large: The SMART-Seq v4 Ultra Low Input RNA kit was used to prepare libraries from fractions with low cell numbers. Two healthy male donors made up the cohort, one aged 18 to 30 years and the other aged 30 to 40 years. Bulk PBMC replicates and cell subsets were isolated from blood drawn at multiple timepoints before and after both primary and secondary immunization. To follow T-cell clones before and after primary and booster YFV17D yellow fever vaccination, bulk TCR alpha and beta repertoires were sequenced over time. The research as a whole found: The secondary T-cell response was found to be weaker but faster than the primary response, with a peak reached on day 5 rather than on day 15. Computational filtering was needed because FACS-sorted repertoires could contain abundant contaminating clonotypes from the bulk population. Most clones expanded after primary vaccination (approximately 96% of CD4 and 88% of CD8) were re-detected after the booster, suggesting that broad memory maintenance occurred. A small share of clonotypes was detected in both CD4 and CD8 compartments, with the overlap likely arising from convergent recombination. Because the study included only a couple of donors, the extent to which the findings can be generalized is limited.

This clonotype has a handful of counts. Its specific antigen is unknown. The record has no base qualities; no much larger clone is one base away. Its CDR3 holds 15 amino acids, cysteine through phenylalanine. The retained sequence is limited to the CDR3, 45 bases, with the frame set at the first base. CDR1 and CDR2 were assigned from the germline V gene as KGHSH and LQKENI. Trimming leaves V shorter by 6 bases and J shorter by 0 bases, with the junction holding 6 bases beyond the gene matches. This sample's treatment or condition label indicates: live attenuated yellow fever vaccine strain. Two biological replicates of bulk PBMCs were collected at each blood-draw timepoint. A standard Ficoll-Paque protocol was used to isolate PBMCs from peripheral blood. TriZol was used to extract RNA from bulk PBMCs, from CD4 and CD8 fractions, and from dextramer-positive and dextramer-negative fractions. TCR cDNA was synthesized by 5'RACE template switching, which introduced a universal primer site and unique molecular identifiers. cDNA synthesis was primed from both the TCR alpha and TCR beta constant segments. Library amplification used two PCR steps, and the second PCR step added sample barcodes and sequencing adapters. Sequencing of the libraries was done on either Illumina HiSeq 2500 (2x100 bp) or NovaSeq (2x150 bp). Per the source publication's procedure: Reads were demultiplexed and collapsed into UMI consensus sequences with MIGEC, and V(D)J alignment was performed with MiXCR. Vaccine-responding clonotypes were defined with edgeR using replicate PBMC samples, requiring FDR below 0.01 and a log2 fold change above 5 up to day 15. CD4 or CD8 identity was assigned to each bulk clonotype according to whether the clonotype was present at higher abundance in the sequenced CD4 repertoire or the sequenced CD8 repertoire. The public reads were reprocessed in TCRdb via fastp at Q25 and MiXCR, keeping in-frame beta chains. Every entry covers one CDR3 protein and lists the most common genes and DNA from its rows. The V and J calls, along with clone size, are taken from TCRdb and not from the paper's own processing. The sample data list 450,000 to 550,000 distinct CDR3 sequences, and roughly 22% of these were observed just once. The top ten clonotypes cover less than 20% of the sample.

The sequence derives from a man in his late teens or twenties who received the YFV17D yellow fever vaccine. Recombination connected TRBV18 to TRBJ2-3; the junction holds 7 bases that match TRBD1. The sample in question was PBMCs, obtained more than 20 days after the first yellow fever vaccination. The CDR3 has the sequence CASSQSQGSTDTQYF. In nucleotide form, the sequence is TGTGCCAGCTCCCAATCACAGGGGAGCACAGATACGCAGTATTTT.